This is a list of T cell receptor beta chains from one sample in a study of tumor and adjacent non-tumor tissue in lung cancer. Each CDR3 protein gets one entry after TCRdb re-called the multiplex PCR reads with MiXCR. The sample gives fewer than 150,000 distinct CDR3 sequences, around two thirds of which show up once; around a sixth is in the top ten. The sample was lung tumor tissue. Every receptor here comes from a man aged 55 to 70 with small cell lung cancer. Each CDR3 is given with its conserved first and last residue. The D gene is left open where the match is weak. The size entry is marked missing in some rows and otherwise reads once, few, many or a size class.

CDR3aa: CASSLLAQQETQYF
CDR3nt: TGCGCCAGTAGCTTGCTAGCGCAACAAGAGACCCAGTACTTC
d_gene: NA
v_gene: TRBV5-1
j_gene: TRBJ2-5
abundance: NA

CDR3aa: CASSIMGQGGEKLFF
CDR3nt: TGCGCCAGCAGCATAATGGGGCAGGGTGGAGAAAAACTGTTTTTT
d_gene: NA
v_gene: TRBV5-1
j_gene: TRBJ1-4
abundance: few

CDR3aa: CATSVPDAGELFF
CDR3nt: TGTGCAACCAGTGTTCCGGACGCCGGGGAACTGTTTTTT
d_gene: NA
v_gene: TRBV24-1
j_gene: TRBJ2-2
abundance: NA

CDR3aa: CASRSGQTYEQYF
CDR3nt: TGTGCCAGCAGATCGGGACAAACCTACGAGCAGTACTTC
d_gene: NA
v_gene: TRBV12-3/TRBV12-4
j_gene: TRBJ2-7
abundance: NA

CDR3aa: CASSLVAGGDNEQFF
CDR3nt: TGTGCCAGCAGCTTGGTAGCGGGAGGCGACAATGAGCAGTTCTTC
d_gene: TRBD2
v_gene: TRBV5-4
j_gene: TRBJ2-1
abundance: NA

CDR3aa: CASSLQGIGNTIYF
CDR3nt: TGTGCCAGCAGCTTACAGGGGATCGGAAACACCATATATTTT
d_gene: TRBD1
v_gene: TRBV6-6
j_gene: TRBJ1-3
abundance: NA

CDR3aa: CASSPRGAGATDAQYF
CDR3nt: TGTGCCAGCAGCCCTAGAGGTGCGGGGGCCACGGATGCGCAGTATTTT
d_gene: NA
v_gene: TRBV11-3
j_gene: TRBJ2-3
abundance: NA

CDR3aa: CASSPLDGLGNQPHHF
CDR3nt: TGTGCCAGCAGCCCACTGGACGGTCTTGGCAATCAGCCTCACCATTTT
d_gene: NA
v_gene: TRBV11-2
j_gene: TRBJ1-5
abundance: NA

CDR3aa: CASSPGQEGDIQYF
CDR3nt: TGCGCCAGCAGCCCGGGACAGGAGGGGGACATTCAGTACTTC
d_gene: TRBD1
v_gene: TRBV5-1
j_gene: TRBJ2-4
abundance: NA

CDR3aa: CSAPIGPLLKTQYF
CDR3nt: TGCAGTGCTCCAATCGGTCCTCTCCTAAAGACCCAGTACTTC
d_gene: NA
v_gene: TRBV20-1
j_gene: TRBJ2-5
abundance: NA

CDR3aa: CASSLGLSSYEQYF
CDR3nt: TGTGCCAGCAGCTTAGGGCTTAGCTCCTACGAGCAGTACTTC
d_gene: NA
v_gene: TRBV7-2
j_gene: TRBJ2-7
abundance: NA

CDR3aa: CASSYSGGRNSPLHF
CDR3nt: TGTGCCAGCAGTTATTCCGGGGGGAGAAATTCACCCCTCCACTTT
d_gene: NA
v_gene: TRBV6-6
j_gene: TRBJ1-6
abundance: NA

CDR3aa: CASNLRQGLAGSTATQYF
CDR3nt: TGCGCTAGCAACTTACGACAGGGCCTAGCGGGAAGCACAGCTACGCAGTATTTT
d_gene: TRBD2
v_gene: TRBV5-1
j_gene: TRBJ2-3
abundance: once

CDR3aa: CASSLPRLPDAFF
CDR3nt: TGTGCAAGCAGCTTGCCGCGACTGCCCGATGCTTTCTTT
d_gene: NA
v_gene: TRBV5-6
j_gene: TRBJ1-1
abundance: NA

CDR3aa: CTSSYGVGETQYF
CDR3nt: TGTACCAGCAGTTACGGGGTGGGAGAGACCCAGTATTTC
d_gene: NA
v_gene: TRBV6-6
j_gene: TRBJ2-5
abundance: NA

CDR3aa: CTSSFTFNNELFF
CDR3nt: TGTACCAGCAGCTTTACCTTTAACAATGAGCTGTTCTTC
d_gene: NA
v_gene: TRBV11-2
j_gene: TRBJ2-1
abundance: NA

CDR3aa: CASSLVRETISEQYF
CDR3nt: TGTGCCAGCAGCTTGGTCCGGGAGACGATCAGCGAGCAATACTTC
d_gene: NA
v_gene: TRBV5-4
j_gene: TRBJ2-7
abundance: NA

CDR3aa: CASSEGGRRTEAFF
CDR3nt: TGTGCCAGCAGTGAGGGGGGGCGCCGGACTGAAGCTTTCTTT
d_gene: NA
v_gene: TRBV6-1
j_gene: TRBJ1-1
abundance: NA

CDR3aa: CANSFGDRDGETQYF
CDR3nt: TGTGCCAATAGCTTCGGGGACAGGGACGGTGAGACCCAGTACTTC
d_gene: TRBD1
v_gene: TRBV11-2
j_gene: TRBJ2-5
abundance: once

CDR3aa: CSASDWVAGELNIQYF
CDR3nt: TGCAGTGCTTCAGACTGGGTTGCGGGAGAACTGAACATTCAGTACTTC
d_gene: TRBD2
v_gene: TRBV20-1
j_gene: TRBJ2-4
abundance: many

CDR3aa: CAGSYSSSGKLFF
CDR3nt: TGTGCCGGCAGTTACTCGTCTAGTGGAAAACTGTTTTTT
d_gene: NA
v_gene: TRBV6-5
j_gene: TRBJ1-4
abundance: NA

CDR3aa: CSAEDSGSFYEQYF
CDR3nt: TGCAGTGCAGAAGATAGCGGGAGCTTCTACGAGCAGTACTTC
d_gene: TRBD2
v_gene: TRBV20-1
j_gene: TRBJ2-7
abundance: NA

CDR3aa: CSASRSQETQYF
CDR3nt: TGCAGTGCTAGTCGGTCCCAAGAGACCCAGTACTTC
d_gene: NA
v_gene: TRBV20-1
j_gene: TRBJ2-5
abundance: few

CDR3aa: CASSPSGLSDTQYF
CDR3nt: TGTGCCAGCAGCCCTTCGGGACTCTCAGATACGCAGTATTTT
d_gene: NA
v_gene: TRBV5-4
j_gene: TRBJ2-3
abundance: few

CDR3aa: CASSLQSRTDTQYF
CDR3nt: TGTGCCAGCAGCTTACAGTCCCGCACAGATACGCAGTATTTT
d_gene: NA
v_gene: TRBV7-8
j_gene: TRBJ2-3
abundance: NA

CDR3aa: CASSRTGLEEQYF
CDR3nt: TGTGCCAGCAGTCGGACAGGCCTGGAGGAGCAGTACTTC
d_gene: TRBD1
v_gene: TRBV28
j_gene: TRBJ2-7
abundance: few

CDR3aa: CASSYLAGGGSYEQYF
CDR3nt: TGTGCCAGCAGCTACCTAGCGGGAGGTGGGTCCTACGAGCAGTACTTC
d_gene: TRBD2
v_gene: TRBV11-3
j_gene: TRBJ2-7
abundance: medium-sized

CDR3aa: CASSGTTSDTQYF
CDR3nt: TGCGCCAGCAGCGGAACGACTAGCGATACGCAGTATTTT
d_gene: TRBD2
v_gene: TRBV5-1
j_gene: TRBJ2-3
abundance: few

CDR3aa: CASSYGLGRSAGELFF
CDR3nt: TGTGCCAGCAGCTACGGACTGGGACGTAGCGCCGGGGAGCTGTTTTTT
d_gene: NA
v_gene: TRBV11-1
j_gene: TRBJ2-2
abundance: NA

CDR3aa: CASSSYVTDTQYF
CDR3nt: TGTGCCAGTAGTTCGTACGTTACAGATACGCAGTATTTT
d_gene: NA
v_gene: TRBV11-2
j_gene: TRBJ2-3
abundance: NA

CDR3aa: CTSSFTSSFEQYF
CDR3nt: TGTACCAGCAGTTTCACCAGCTCTTTCGAGCAGTACTTC
d_gene: NA
v_gene: TRBV28
j_gene: TRBJ2-7
abundance: NA

CDR3aa: CSANREGTGYEQYF
CDR3nt: TGCAGTGCTAACCGAGAAGGCACGGGCTACGAGCAGTACTTC
d_gene: NA
v_gene: TRBV20-1
j_gene: TRBJ2-7
abundance: NA

CDR3aa: CSARDRGNTNYGYTF
CDR3nt: TGCAGTGCTCGGGACAGGGGGAATACTAACTATGGCTACACCTTC
d_gene: TRBD1
v_gene: TRBV20-1
j_gene: TRBJ1-2
abundance: NA

CDR3aa: CSAPGQPNTEAFF
CDR3nt: TGCAGTGCTCCTGGGCAGCCGAACACTGAAGCTTTCTTT
d_gene: NA
v_gene: TRBV20-1
j_gene: TRBJ1-1
abundance: many

CDR3aa: CSVPNIYAGTANTGKLFF
CDR3nt: TGCAGCGTTCCCAACATTTACGCCGGGACTGCGAACACCGGGAAGCTGTTTTTT
d_gene: NA
v_gene: TRBV29-1
j_gene: TRBJ2-2
abundance: NA

CDR3aa: CASTKDRLTGYTF
CDR3nt: TGTGCCAGCACCAAAGACAGGCTTACTGGCTACACCTTC
d_gene: NA
v_gene: TRBV5-6
j_gene: TRBJ1-2
abundance: NA

CDR3aa: CASSSGLAGGFYNGQFF
CDR3nt: TGTGCCAGCAGCTCGGGACTAGCGGGTGGGTTCTACAATGGGCAGTTCTTC
d_gene: TRBD2
v_gene: TRBV11-3
j_gene: TRBJ2-1
abundance: NA

CDR3aa: CSVSDLETIDNEQFF
CDR3nt: TGCAGTGTATCAGACCTAGAGACTATCGACAATGAGCAGTTCTTC
d_gene: NA
v_gene: TRBV20-1
j_gene: TRBJ2-1
abundance: NA

CDR3aa: CASSGLAGVTDTQYF
CDR3nt: TGTGCCAGCAGTGGGCTAGCGGGAGTCACAGATACGCAGTATTTT
d_gene: TRBD2
v_gene: TRBV2
j_gene: TRBJ2-3
abundance: NA

CDR3aa: CASIPTARAYGYTF
CDR3nt: TGTGCCAGCATCCCGACAGCCCGGGCCTATGGCTACACCTTC
d_gene: NA
v_gene: TRBV28
j_gene: TRBJ1-2
abundance: NA

CDR3aa: CASILGSTYNEQFF
CDR3nt: TGTGCCAGCATATTAGGGTCCACCTACAATGAGCAGTTCTTC
d_gene: NA
v_gene: TRBV6-6
j_gene: TRBJ2-1
abundance: few

CDR3aa: CSVATGALEAFF
CDR3nt: TGCAGTGTGGCGACAGGTGCCCTAGAAGCTTTCTTT
d_gene: NA
v_gene: TRBV20-1
j_gene: TRBJ1-1
abundance: NA

CDR3aa: CASSYERAPYNEQFF
CDR3nt: TGTGCCAGTAGTTATGAGAGGGCCCCCTACAATGAGCAGTTCTTC
d_gene: NA
v_gene: TRBV6-5
j_gene: TRBJ2-1
abundance: NA

CDR3aa: CASSSPTSYEIQYF
CDR3nt: TGTGCCAGCAGCTCCCCCACTAGCTACGAGATCCAGTACTTC
d_gene: NA
v_gene: TRBV11-2
j_gene: TRBJ2-5
abundance: NA

CDR3aa: CASRGRKRADYEQYF
CDR3nt: TGTGCCAGCAGAGGACGGAAGCGGGCCGACTACGAGCAGTACTTC
d_gene: NA
v_gene: TRBV6-1
j_gene: TRBJ2-7
abundance: NA

CDR3aa: CASSYPPGQGYEQYF
CDR3nt: TGTGCCAGCAGCTATCCCCCTGGACAGGGGTACGAGCAGTACTTC
d_gene: TRBD1
v_gene: TRBV5-5
j_gene: TRBJ2-7
abundance: few

CDR3aa: CASSLAQVNKEQFF
CDR3nt: TGTGCCAGCAGCTTAGCGCAAGTTAATAAGGAGCAGTTCTTC
d_gene: NA
v_gene: TRBV11-1
j_gene: TRBJ2-1
abundance: medium-sized

CDR3aa: CANITGGSGGYQPQHF
CDR3nt: TGTGCCAACATAACAGGGGGGAGCGGAGGCTATCAGCCCCAGCATTTT
d_gene: TRBD1
v_gene: TRBV6-5
j_gene: TRBJ1-5
abundance: NA

CDR3aa: CSASRGETAYGYTF
CDR3nt: TGCAGTGCTAGTAGAGGGGAGACAGCATATGGCTACACCTTC
d_gene: NA
v_gene: TRBV20-1
j_gene: TRBJ1-2
abundance: many

CDR3aa: CASSDLAGGQDGELFF
CDR3nt: TGTGCCAGCAGTGATCTAGCGGGAGGGCAAGACGGGGAGCTGTTTTTT
d_gene: TRBD2
v_gene: TRBV6-1
j_gene: TRBJ2-2
abundance: many

CDR3aa: CSARDASGLAGENTQYF
CDR3nt: TGCAGTGCTAGAGATGCTTCGGGACTAGCGGGAGAAAATACGCAGTATTTT
d_gene: TRBD2
v_gene: TRBV20-1
j_gene: TRBJ2-3
abundance: NA

CDR3aa: CSARSGAYNEQFF
CDR3nt: TGCAGTGCTAGGAGCGGTGCCTACAATGAGCAGTTCTTC
d_gene: NA
v_gene: TRBV20-1
j_gene: TRBJ2-1
abundance: many

CDR3aa: CAWSVAELGTQYF
CDR3nt: TGTGCCTGGAGTGTAGCGGAACTGGGTACGCAGTATTTT
d_gene: NA
v_gene: TRBV30
j_gene: TRBJ2-3
abundance: NA